The 4 T cell receptor beta chains in this list originate from one sample, sequenced in a study of blood T cell repertoires in COVID-19 (dated by TCRdb to 2020 to 2021). Receptors were amplified or captured by the immunoSEQ multiplex PCR assay. TCRdb limited this immuneACCESS table to in-frame rearrangements with V and J called. A share of clones is missing; checked studies link under half to unresolved V genes, and the rest is unexplained. Within this sample are fewer than 200,000 clones, with approximately 85% of them counted one time only. The ten largest clones take up roughly 9.8% of the sample. The material sequenced was peripheral blood. These receptors were obtained from a woman of 80 years or more with acute or convalescent COVID-19.

The chain recombines TRBV25-1 with TRBJ1-1; weak D call: TRBD1 (5 bases). Germline V gene lookup returns CDR1 MGHDK and CDR2 SYGVNS. The CDR3 runs 15 residues. Trimming removed 5 bases from V and 8 bases from J, with 21 bases in between. CDR3 loop: CASSPGGISTVEAFF. Written as DNA, the CDR3 is TGTGCCAGCAGTCCCGGGGGGATATCGACCGTCGAAGCTTTCTTT.

The V gene is TRBV10-2, the J gene TRBJ1-3; TRBD1 might be the D (6 bases). The V gene lost 6 bases and the J gene lost 0 bases, with 15 bases spanning the gap. The length of the CDR3 is 16 residues. Germline CDR1 is WSHSY and CDR2 is SAAADI. CDR3 loop: CASRSWDTYSGNTIYF. Written as DNA, the CDR3 is TGCGCCAGCAGATCATGGGACACTTACTCTGGAAACACCATATATTTT.

The V and J genes are TRBV10-3 and TRBJ2-7, with TRBD1 matching 11 bases. J was trimmed by 4 bases and V by 6 bases; bases with no gene match: 8. The germline gives CDR1 ENHRY, CDR2 SYGVKD. The CDR3 runs to 15 residues. DNA of the CDR3: TGTGCCATCAGCGCCCGGACAGGGGGCTATTACGAGCAGTACTTC. Translating gives CAISARTGGYYEQYF.

This sequence joins TRBV18 and TRBJ2-4; D may be TRBD2 (6 bases). Germline-derived CDR1 and CDR2 are KGHSH and LQKENI. The CDR3 sequence is 15 residues long. V was trimmed by 4 bases and J by 3 bases, leaving 13 bases between them. CDR3 residues: CASSQLAGVKNIQYF. CDR3 coding DNA: TGTGCCAGCTCACAACTAGCAGGAGTCAAAAACATTCAGTACTTC.